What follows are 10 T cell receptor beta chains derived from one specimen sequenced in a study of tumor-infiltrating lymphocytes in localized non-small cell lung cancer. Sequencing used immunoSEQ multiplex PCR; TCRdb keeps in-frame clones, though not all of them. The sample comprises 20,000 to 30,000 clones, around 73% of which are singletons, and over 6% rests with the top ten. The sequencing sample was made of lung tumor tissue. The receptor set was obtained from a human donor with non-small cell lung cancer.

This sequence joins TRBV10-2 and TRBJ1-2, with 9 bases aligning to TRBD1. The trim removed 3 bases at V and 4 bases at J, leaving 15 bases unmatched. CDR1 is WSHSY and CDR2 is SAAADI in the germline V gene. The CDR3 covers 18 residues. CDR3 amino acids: CASSDGDRVISRGYGYTF. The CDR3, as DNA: TGCGCCAGCAGTGATGGGGACAGGGTCATCTCACGCGGCTATGGCTACACCTTC.

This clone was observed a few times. The CDR3 reads CASSAGTAAATGYTF. The CDR3 nucleotides are TGCGCCAGCAGTGCGGGGACAGCTGCGGCTACGGGCTACACCTTC. V and J are TRBV10-1 and TRBJ1-2, with 7 bases matching TRBD1. The CDR3 consists of 15 residues. V shed 4 bases and J 8 bases; nucleotides not matched to a gene: 13. Germline V gene sequence: CDR1 WNHNN, CDR2 SYGVQD (reference sequence).

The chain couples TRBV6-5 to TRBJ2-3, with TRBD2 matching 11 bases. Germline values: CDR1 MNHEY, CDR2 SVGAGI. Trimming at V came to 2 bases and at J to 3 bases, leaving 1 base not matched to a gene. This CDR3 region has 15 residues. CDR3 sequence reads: CASSYLAGGTDTQYF. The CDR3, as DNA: TGTGCCAGCAGTTACCTAGCGGGGGGTACAGATACGCAGTATTTT.

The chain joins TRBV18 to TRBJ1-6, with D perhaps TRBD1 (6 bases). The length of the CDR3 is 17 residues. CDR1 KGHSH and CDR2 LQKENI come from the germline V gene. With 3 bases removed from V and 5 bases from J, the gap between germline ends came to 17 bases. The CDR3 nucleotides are TGTGCCAGCTCACCCCAAGGGACGGGACAAAATAATTCACCCCTCCACTTT. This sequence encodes CASSPQGTGQNNSPLHF.

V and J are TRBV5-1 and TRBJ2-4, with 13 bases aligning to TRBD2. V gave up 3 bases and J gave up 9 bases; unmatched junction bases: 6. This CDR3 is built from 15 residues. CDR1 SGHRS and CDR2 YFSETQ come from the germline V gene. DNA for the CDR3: TGCGCCAGCAGCTGGGGGACTAGCGGGGAAGTCATTCAGTACTTC. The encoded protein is CASSWGTSGEVIQYF.

CDR3 loop: CASSPFGGPEAFF. For the CDR3, the DNA is TGTGCCAGCAGCCCTTTTGGTGGGCCTGAAGCTTTCTTT. The rearrangement uses TRBV7-9 and TRBJ1-1; D is unresolved. The germline V gene encodes CDR1 SEHNR and CDR2 FQNEAQ (reference sequence). This CDR3 region has 13 residues. V was clipped by 5 bases and J by 6 bases, with 13 bases between them.

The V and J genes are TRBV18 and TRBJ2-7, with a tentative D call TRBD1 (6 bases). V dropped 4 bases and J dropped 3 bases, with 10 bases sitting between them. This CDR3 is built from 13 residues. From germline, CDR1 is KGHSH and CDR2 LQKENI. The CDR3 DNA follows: TGTGCCAGCTCACGGGACACAGGCTACGAGCAGTACTTC. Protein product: CASSRDTGYEQYF.

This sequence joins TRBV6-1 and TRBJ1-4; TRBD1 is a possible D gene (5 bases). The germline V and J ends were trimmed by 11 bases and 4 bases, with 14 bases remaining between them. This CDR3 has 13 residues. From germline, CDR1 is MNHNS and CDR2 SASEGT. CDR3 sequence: CAGAGHLNEKLFF. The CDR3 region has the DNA TGTGCCGGGGCGGGGCACCTTAATGAAAAACTGTTTTTT.

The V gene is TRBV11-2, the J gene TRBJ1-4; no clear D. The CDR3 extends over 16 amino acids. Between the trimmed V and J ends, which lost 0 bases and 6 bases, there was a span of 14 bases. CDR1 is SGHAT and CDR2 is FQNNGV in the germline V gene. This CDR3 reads CASSLDIGFGDEKLFF. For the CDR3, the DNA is TGTGCCAGCAGCTTAGATATCGGGTTTGGTGATGAAAAACTGTTTTTT.

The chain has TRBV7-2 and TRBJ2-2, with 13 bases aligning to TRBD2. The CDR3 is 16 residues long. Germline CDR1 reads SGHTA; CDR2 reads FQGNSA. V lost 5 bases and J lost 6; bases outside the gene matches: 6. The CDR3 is CASSIGLAGVAGELFF. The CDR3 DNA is TGTGCCAGCAGCATCGGACTAGCGGGGGTAGCCGGGGAGCTGTTTTTT. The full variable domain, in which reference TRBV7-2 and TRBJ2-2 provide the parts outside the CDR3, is GAGVSQSPSNKVTEKGKDVELRCDPISGHTALYWYRQSLGQGLEFLIYFQGNSAPDKSGLPSDRFSAERTGGSVSTLTIQRTQQEDSAVYLCASSIGLAGVAGELFFGEGSRLTVL.